Following are 30 T cell receptor beta chains from one sample sequenced in a study. MiXCR, applied by TCRdb to the RT-PCR reads, yields one record per CDR3 protein. Here the sample spans about 680,000 distinct CDR3 sequences, 13% to 15% being singletons. Sequenced: memory CD4+ T cells from blood. The receptors were gathered from a female donor in good health, serving as a healthy control.

V usage is TRBV20-1 and J usage is TRBJ1-1; 7 positions match TRBD1. Per the germline V gene, CDR1 is DFQATT and CDR2 is SNEGSKA (reference sequence). The length of the CDR3 is 12 residues. The V and J ends lost 5 bases and 5 bases, in that order; junction bases with no gene match: 5. The CDR3 sequence: CSASQGETEAFF. In DNA, the CDR3 is TGCAGTGCTTCCCAGGGGGAGACTGAAGCTTTCTTT.

This clonotype occurred a few times. The rearrangement uses TRBV5-1 and TRBJ2-1; TRBD2 matches 12 bases. The V and J ends lost 4 bases and 8 bases, in that order; junction bases with no gene match: 7. CDR1 SGHRS and CDR2 YFSETQ come from the germline V gene. The CDR3 is made up of 15 amino acids. CDR3 region: CASSLRTSGIDEQFF. The DNA for the CDR3 is TGCGCCAGCAGCCTAAGGACTAGCGGGATCGATGAGCAGTTCTTC.

The chain uses TRBV5-1 and TRBJ2-7; the D is unclear. V lost 0 bases, J lost 0 bases, and 10 bases lay in between. Germline V gives CDR1 SGHRS, CDR2 YFSETQ. This CDR3 is 15 amino acids long. CDR3 sequence (DNA): TGCGCCAGCAGCTTGGGGCAGAAGCGCTCCTACGAGCAGTACTTC. This translates into CASSLGQKRSYEQYF.

The chain has TRBV15 and TRBJ1-6, with a possible D match to TRBD1 (5 bases). CDR3 length: 16 residues. Germline V gene lookup returns CDR1 LNHNV and CDR2 YYDKDF (reference sequence). V gave up 6 bases and J gave up 6 bases, with 18 bases separating them. The CDR3: CATSAPPRGFNSPLHF. For the CDR3, the DNA is TGTGCCACCAGTGCCCCCCCCCGGGGCTTTAATTCACCCCTCCACTTT.

The table lists this clonotype with many counts. The chain employs TRBV25-1 and TRBJ2-5; 11 positions match TRBD1. V was pared by 6 bases and J by 5 bases, with 5 bases of the junction left unmatched. Per germline, CDR1 MGHDK and CDR2 SYGVNS. The CDR3 consists of 14 residues. Here the CDR3 DNA reads TGTGCCAGCAGCTGGACAGGGGGCATGGAGACCCAGTACTTC. Protein sequence: CASSWTGGMETQYF. The whole variable domain, filled in from reference TRBV25-1 and TRBJ2-5, reads EADIYQTPRYLVIGTGKKITLECSQTMGHDKMYWYQQDPGMELHLIHYSYGVNSTEKGDLSSESTVSRIRTEHFPLTLESARPSHTSQYLCASSWTGGMETQYFGPGTRLLVL.

This clonotype appeared a few times. The chain uses TRBV7-8 and TRBJ1-4; D is unresolved. Germline V CDR1 and CDR2: SGHVS, FQNEAQ. The CDR3 runs 12 residues. The V end was cut by 8 bases, the J end by 5 bases, with 9 bases between. This CDR3 is CASGTENEKLFF. CDR3 in DNA: TGTGCCAGCGGAACAGAAAATGAAAAACTGTTTTTT.

This clonotype has only a few counts. The chain uses TRBV20-1 and TRBJ2-1; D is possibly TRBD2 (5 bases). The germline V gene has CDR1 DFQATT and CDR2 SNEGSKA (reference sequence). The length of the CDR3 is 15 residues. V gave up 5 bases and J gave up 1 base, with 15 bases separating them. The CDR3 region is CSAEALRVSYNEQFF. CDR3 bases: TGCAGTGCTGAGGCGTTGAGGGTTTCCTACAATGAGCAGTTCTTC.

This clonotype was detected ten times or more. The genes are TRBV9 and TRBJ2-5, with D possibly being TRBD1 (7 bases). V was pared by 0 bases and J by 4 bases, with 10 bases between. Per the germline V gene, CDR1 is SGDLS and CDR2 is YYNGEE. CDR3 length: 14 residues. The CDR3 region has the DNA TGTGCCAGCAGCGTAGGACAGGGAGGAGAGACCCAGTACTTC. Encoded protein: CASSVGQGGETQYF.

In its sample, this clonotype was seen a few times. This chain links TRBV24-1 with TRBJ2-1; TRBD1 matches 8 bases. The germline gives CDR1 KGHDR, CDR2 SFDVKD. Trimming took 4 bases from V and 5 from J; bases not matched to a gene: 6. This CDR3 contains 15 residues. CDR3 in DNA: TGTGCCACCAGTGACCCGTCGACAGGGGACAATGAGCAGTTCTTC. Encoded protein: CATSDPSTGDNEQFF.

Ten or more counts support this clonotype. The genes are TRBV6-5 and TRBJ1-2, with 7 bases that match TRBD1. Germline values: CDR1 MNHEY, CDR2 SVGAGI. V trimming: 5 bases; J trimming: 0 bases; junction bases outside the gene matches: 0. The CDR3 consists of 13 residues. The CDR3 DNA reads TGTGCCAGCAGTACAGGGGCTAACTATGGCTACACCTTC. This encodes CASSTGANYGYTF.

The chain combines TRBV10-3 with TRBJ1-2; D gene unclear. Germline V lookup: CDR1 ENHRY, CDR2 SYGVKD. The length of the CDR3 is 14 residues. V lost 1 base to trimming and J lost 2 bases, with 8 bases between them. The CDR3 sequence: CAISEFQENYGYTF. The CDR3 DNA sequence: TGTGCCATCAGTGAGTTCCAGGAAAACTATGGCTACACCTTC.

In this sample, this clonotype turned up many times. The chain employs TRBV10-3 and TRBJ2-1; 10 bases fit TRBD2. With 6 bases clipped from V and 5 bases from J, the junction kept 7 bases outside the gene matches. CDR1 is ENHRY and CDR2 is SYGVKD in the germline V gene. This CDR3 spans 15 amino acids. The CDR3: CAIRATSGNNNEQFF. Here the CDR3 DNA reads TGTGCCATCAGGGCAACTAGCGGGAACAACAATGAGCAGTTCTTC.

The chain links TRBV7-2 to TRBJ1-2, with a possible D match to TRBD1 (6 bases). The germline CDR1 and CDR2 sequences are SGHTA and FQGNSA. V lost 5 bases to trimming and J lost 8 bases, with 18 bases between them. The CDR3 spans 14 residues. The CDR3 loop is CASSQGQASSGYTF. The CDR3, as DNA: TGTGCCAGCAGCCAGGGGCAGGCCTCGAGCGGCTACACCTTC.

This clonotype was seen many times. V is TRBV4-3 and J is TRBJ1-2; tentative D call: TRBD1 (5 bases). The V end lost 1 base, the J end lost 2 bases, and 11 bases lay between the germline ends. From germline, CDR1 is LGHNA and CDR2 YSLEER. This CDR3 is 15 amino acids long. CDR3 loop: CASSQAARGNYGYTF. The CDR3 DNA reads as TGCGCCAGCAGCCAAGCTGCCCGGGGGAACTATGGCTACACCTTC.

The chain uses TRBV27 and TRBJ2-1, with 7 bases lining up with TRBD1. Trimming removed 6 bases from V and 9 bases from J; junction bases left unmatched: 8. The V gene's germline CDR1 is MNHEY and CDR2 SMNVEV (reference sequence). This CDR3 is 13 amino acids long. CDR3 sequence (DNA): TGTGCCAGCAGGCACCGGGACAGAAGTGAGCAGTTCTTC. Amino acids: CASRHRDRSEQFF.

This CDR3 is CASSMADSNQPQHF. The CDR3, as DNA: TGTGCCAGCAGTATGGCGGACAGCAATCAGCCCCAGCATTTT. The V and J genes are TRBV12-3 or TRBV12-4 and TRBJ1-5; D remains unclear. The CDR3 sequence is 14 residues long. V lost 5 bases to trimming and J lost 1 base, with 9 bases between them.

The table lists this clonotype with many counts. The gene calls are TRBV7-2 and TRBJ2-5; weak D call: TRBD2 (7 bases). CDR3 length equals 17 residues. The V gene lost 3 bases and the J gene lost 3 bases, with 20 bases spanning the gap. The germline V gene encodes CDR1 SGHTA and CDR2 FQGNSA. CDR3 DNA: TGTGCCAGCAGCTTCGGATGGGGGGGGGGCGGTAAAGAGACCCAGTACTTC. This translates into CASSFGWGGGGKETQYF.

The chain employs TRBV10-3 and TRBJ2-7; D unresolved. This CDR3 is built from 15 residues. V lost 0 bases and J 3 bases, leaving 12 bases between the germline ends. The germline V gene encodes CDR1 ENHRY and CDR2 SYGVKD. Here the CDR3 DNA reads TGTGCCATCAGTGAGTCCAAAGACGGGCTCTACGAGCAGTACTTC. This gives the protein CAISESKDGLYEQYF.

The table lists this clonotype with many counts. The V call is TRBV3-1, the J call TRBJ2-7; unclear D gene. CDR1 is LGHDT and CDR2 is YNNKEL in the germline V gene (reference sequence). The V and J ends lost 0 bases and 9 bases respectively, with 9 bases between them. This CDR3 contains 12 residues. The CDR3 reads CASSQDEIGQYF. The CDR3 DNA sequence: TGTGCCAGCAGCCAAGACGAGATTGGGCAGTACTTC.

This sequence joins TRBV3-1 and TRBJ2-3; 12 bases are shared with TRBD2. This CDR3 region has 16 residues. Unmatched junction bases numbered 8, after V lost 4 bases and J lost 6 bases. The V gene's germline CDR1 is LGHDT and CDR2 YNNKEL (reference sequence). The CDR3 loop reads CASSLRTSGMRDTQYF. The CDR3 DNA reads TGTGCCAGCAGCCTACGGACTAGCGGGATGAGGGATACGCAGTATTTT.

This chain joins TRBV5-6 and TRBJ2-2; TRBD1 agrees at 12 bases. After removal of 2 bases from V and 4 bases from J, the junction contained 6 bases not matched to a gene. In germline, CDR1 is SGHDT, CDR2 YYEEEE. The CDR3 consists of 17 residues. CDR3 residues: CASSLFGTGGLTGELFF. CDR3 DNA: TGTGCCAGCAGCTTATTTGGGACAGGGGGCCTCACCGGGGAGCTGTTTTTT.

This clonotype was counted many times. J is TRBJ2-7 and V is TRBV7-9, with D possibly matching TRBD1 (5 bases). This CDR3 has 15 residues. Between the trimmed V and J ends, which lost 3 bases and 1 base, there was a span of 13 bases. Germline V gives CDR1 SEHNR, CDR2 FQNEAQ (reference sequence). The CDR3, as DNA: TGTGCCAGCAGCTTGGCTGGGGCAGAATCCTACGAGCAGTACTTC. Protein sequence: CASSLAGAESYEQYF.

This chain joins TRBV12-3 or TRBV12-4 and TRBJ2-1; weak D call: TRBD2 (5 bases). CDR3 size: 15 residues. V gave up 5 bases and J gave up 1 base, with 12 bases separating them. The CDR3 DNA follows: TGTGCCAGCAGTCAAACTAGTCTTTCCTACAATGAGCAGTTCTTC. It encodes CASSQTSLSYNEQFF.

This clonotype was found a few times. The V call is TRBV20-1, the J call TRBJ2-2; possibly TRBD1 for D (5 bases). With 1 base removed from V and 7 bases from J, the gap between germline ends came to 16 bases. This CDR3 spans 15 amino acids. CDR1 is DFQATT, CDR2 SNEGSKA, per germline (reference sequence). CDR3 loop: CSARGVGRAHGELFF. The CDR3 coding sequence is TGCAGTGCTAGAGGAGTCGGCAGGGCCCACGGGGAGCTGTTTTTT.

This clonotype was seen more than once but under ten times. This chain joins TRBV20-1 and TRBJ1-1; D not resolved. The CDR3 sequence is 12 residues long. Germline V gene sequence: CDR1 DFQATT, CDR2 SNEGSKA (reference sequence). Between the trimmed V and J ends, which lost 6 bases and 8 bases, there was a span of 16 bases. CDR3 region: CSAQRVGPEAFF. The CDR3 DNA reads TGCAGTGCCCAACGAGTGGGTCCCGAAGCTTTCTTT.

This clonotype occurred a few times. This chain connects TRBV7-3 to TRBJ2-7; 7 bases agree with TRBD2. V trimming: 2 bases; J trimming: 0 bases; junction bases outside the gene matches: 7. The CDR3 loop spans 16 amino acids. Germline-derived CDR1 and CDR2 are SGHTA and FQGTGA. In DNA form, the CDR3 reads TGTGCCAGCAGCTTACGTCGGGGGGTGGGCTCCTACGAGCAGTACTTC. This translates into CASSLRRGVGSYEQYF.

V and J are TRBV20-1 and TRBJ1-1, with 7 bases lining up with TRBD1. Germline CDR1 DFQATT, CDR2 SNEGSKA (reference sequence). The CDR3 consists of 13 residues. After removal of 4 bases from V and 1 base from J, the junction contained 3 bases not matched to a gene. As DNA, the CDR3 is TGCAGTGCTAAGACAGGGCCGAACACTGAAGCTTTCTTT. It encodes CSAKTGPNTEAFF.

This clonotype was seen at least ten times. The V and J genes are TRBV4-1 and TRBJ2-5; 8 nucleotides agree with TRBD2. V shed 0 bases, J shed 4 bases, and the junction held 4 bases outside the gene matches. Per germline, CDR1 MGHRA and CDR2 YSYEKL. The CDR3 runs to 15 residues. CDR3 sequence: CASSQDGGEGETQYF. DNA of the CDR3: TGCGCCAGCAGCCAAGACGGGGGGGAAGGAGAGACCCAGTACTTC.

Many counts were recorded for this clonotype. The V and J genes are TRBV5-1 and TRBJ2-2; D might be TRBD2 (6 bases). The V gene's germline CDR1 is SGHRS and CDR2 YFSETQ. The length of the CDR3 is 14 residues. Trimming shortened V by 0 bases and J by 6 bases, and 9 bases separated the two germline ends. CDR3 in amino acids: CASSLEWRAGELFF. CDR3 DNA: TGCGCCAGCAGCTTGGAATGGAGGGCCGGGGAGCTGTTTTTT.

There are a few counts of this clonotype. This rearrangement joins TRBV5-1 to TRBJ2-3, with D perhaps TRBD1 (6 bases). V lost 2 bases and J lost 4, with 17 bases in between. The CDR3 is 16 amino acids. The germline gives CDR1 SGHRS, CDR2 YFSETQ. CDR3: CASSFGMNRVSDTQYF. The CDR3 DNA reads as TGCGCCAGCAGCTTCGGGATGAACAGGGTATCAGATACGCAGTATTTT.